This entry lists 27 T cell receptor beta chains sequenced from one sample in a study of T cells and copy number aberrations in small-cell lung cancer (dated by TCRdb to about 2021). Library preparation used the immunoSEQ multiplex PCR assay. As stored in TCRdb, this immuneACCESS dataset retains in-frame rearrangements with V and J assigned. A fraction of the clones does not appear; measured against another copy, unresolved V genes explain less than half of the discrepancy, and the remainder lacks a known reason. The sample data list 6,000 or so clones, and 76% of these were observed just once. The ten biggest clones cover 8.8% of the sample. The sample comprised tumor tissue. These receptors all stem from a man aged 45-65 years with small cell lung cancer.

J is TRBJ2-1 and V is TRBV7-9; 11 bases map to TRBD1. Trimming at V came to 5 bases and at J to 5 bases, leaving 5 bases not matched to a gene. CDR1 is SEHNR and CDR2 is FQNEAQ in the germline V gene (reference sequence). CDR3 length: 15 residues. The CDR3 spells CASSDGQGADNEQFF. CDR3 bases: TGTGCCAGCAGCGACGGACAGGGGGCCGACAATGAGCAGTTCTTC.

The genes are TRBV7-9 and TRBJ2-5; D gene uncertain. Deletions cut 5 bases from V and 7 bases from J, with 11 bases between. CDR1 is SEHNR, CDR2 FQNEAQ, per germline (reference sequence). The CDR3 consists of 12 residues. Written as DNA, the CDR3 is TGTGCCAGCAGCCCGTCATCGGGGACCCAGTACTTC. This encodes CASSPSSGTQYF. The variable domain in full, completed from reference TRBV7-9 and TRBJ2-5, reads DTGVSQNPRHKITKRGQNVTFRCDPISEHNRLYWYRQTLGQGPEFLTYFQNEAQLEKSRLLSDRFSAERPKGSFSTLEIQRTEQGDSAMYLCASSPSSGTQYFGPGTRLLVL.

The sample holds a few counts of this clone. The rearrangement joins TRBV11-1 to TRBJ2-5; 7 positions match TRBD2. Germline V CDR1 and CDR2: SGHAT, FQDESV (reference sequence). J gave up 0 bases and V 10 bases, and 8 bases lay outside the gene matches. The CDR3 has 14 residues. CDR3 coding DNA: TGTGCCACATCAAGCGGGGTGTACCAAGAGACCCAGTACTTC. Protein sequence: CATSSGVYQETQYF.

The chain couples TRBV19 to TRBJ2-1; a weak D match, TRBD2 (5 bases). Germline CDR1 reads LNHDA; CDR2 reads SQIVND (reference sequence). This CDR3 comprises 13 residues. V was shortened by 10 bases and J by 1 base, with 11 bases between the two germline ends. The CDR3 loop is CATSWRSYNEQFF. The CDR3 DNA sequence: TGTGCCACATCGTGGAGGTCCTACAATGAGCAGTTCTTC.

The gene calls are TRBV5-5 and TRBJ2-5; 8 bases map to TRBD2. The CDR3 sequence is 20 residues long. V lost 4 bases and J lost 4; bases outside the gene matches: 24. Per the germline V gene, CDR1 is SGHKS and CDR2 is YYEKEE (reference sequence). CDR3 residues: CASSLRIAGVGTRVVETQYF. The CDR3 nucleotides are TGTGCCAGCAGCCTTCGAATAGCGGGTGTCGGGACTAGAGTAGTAGAGACCCAGTACTTC.

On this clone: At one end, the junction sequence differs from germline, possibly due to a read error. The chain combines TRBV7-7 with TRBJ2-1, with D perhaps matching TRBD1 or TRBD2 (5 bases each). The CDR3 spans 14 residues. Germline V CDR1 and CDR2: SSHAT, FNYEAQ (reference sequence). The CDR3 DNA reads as TGTGCTAGCAGCCGAACCGGGGCCAACAATGAGCAGTTCTTC. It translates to CASSRTGANNEQFF.

CDR3 amino acids: CASSLFGRAGGELFF. The CDR3 coding sequence is TGTGCCAGCAGCTTGTTCGGGAGGGCCGGCGGGGAGCTGTTTTTT. The rearrangement links TRBV5-8 to TRBJ2-2; TRBD2 agrees at 8 bases. V lost 1 base to trimming and J lost 7 bases; unmatched junction nucleotides: 6. This CDR3 has 15 residues. From germline, CDR1 is SGHTS and CDR2 YDEGEE.

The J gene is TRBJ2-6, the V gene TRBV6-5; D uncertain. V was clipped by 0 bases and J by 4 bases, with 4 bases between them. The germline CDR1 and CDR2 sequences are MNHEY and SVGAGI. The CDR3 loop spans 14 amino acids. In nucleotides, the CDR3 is TGTGCCAGCAGTTACTCTGGCGGGGCCAACGTCCTGACTTTC. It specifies CASSYSGGANVLTF.

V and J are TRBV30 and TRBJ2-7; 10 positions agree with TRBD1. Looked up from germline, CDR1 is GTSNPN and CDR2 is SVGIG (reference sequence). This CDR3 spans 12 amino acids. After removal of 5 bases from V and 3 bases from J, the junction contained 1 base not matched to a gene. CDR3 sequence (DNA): TGTGCCTGGGGACAGGGGGACTACGAGCAGTACTTC. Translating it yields CAWGQGDYEQYF.

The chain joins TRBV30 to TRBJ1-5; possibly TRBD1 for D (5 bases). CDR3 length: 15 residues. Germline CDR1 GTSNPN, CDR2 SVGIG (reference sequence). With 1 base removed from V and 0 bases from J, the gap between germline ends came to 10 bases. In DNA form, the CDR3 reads TGTGCCTGGAGTGCCCAGGGATATAGCAATCAGCCCCAGCATTTT. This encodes CAWSAQGYSNQPQHF.

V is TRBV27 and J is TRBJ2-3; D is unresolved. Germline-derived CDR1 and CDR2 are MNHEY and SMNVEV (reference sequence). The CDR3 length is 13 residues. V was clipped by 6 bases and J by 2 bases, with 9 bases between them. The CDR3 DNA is TGTGCCAGCAGCGCACACCCCACAGATACGCAGTATTTT. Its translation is CASSAHPTDTQYF.

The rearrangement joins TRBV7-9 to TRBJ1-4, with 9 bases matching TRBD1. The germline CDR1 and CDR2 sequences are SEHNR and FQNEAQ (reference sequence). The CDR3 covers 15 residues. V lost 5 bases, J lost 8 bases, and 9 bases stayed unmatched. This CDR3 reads CASSRLTGGEEKLFF. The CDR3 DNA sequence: TGTGCCAGCAGCAGACTGACAGGGGGTGAGGAAAAACTGTTTTTT.

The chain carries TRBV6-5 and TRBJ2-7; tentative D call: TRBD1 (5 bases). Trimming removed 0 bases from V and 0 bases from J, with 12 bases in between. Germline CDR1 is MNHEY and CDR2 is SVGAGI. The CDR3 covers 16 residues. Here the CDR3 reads CASSYSIQAYSYEQYF. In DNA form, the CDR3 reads TGTGCCAGCAGTTACTCGATACAGGCCTACTCCTACGAGCAGTACTTC.

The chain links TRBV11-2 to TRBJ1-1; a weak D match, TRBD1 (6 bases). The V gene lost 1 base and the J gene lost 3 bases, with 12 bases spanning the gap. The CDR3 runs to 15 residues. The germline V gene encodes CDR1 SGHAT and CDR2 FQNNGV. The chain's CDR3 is CASSLVGGADTEAFF. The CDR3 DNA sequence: TGTGCCAGCAGCTTAGTTGGGGGGGCGGACACTGAAGCTTTCTTT.

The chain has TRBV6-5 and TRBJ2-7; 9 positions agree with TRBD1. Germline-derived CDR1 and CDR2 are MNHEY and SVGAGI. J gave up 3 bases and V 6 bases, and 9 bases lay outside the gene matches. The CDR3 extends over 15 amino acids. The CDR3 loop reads CASSLSGTGFYEQYF. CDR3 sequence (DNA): TGTGCCAGCAGCTTATCCGGGACAGGGTTCTACGAGCAGTACTTC.

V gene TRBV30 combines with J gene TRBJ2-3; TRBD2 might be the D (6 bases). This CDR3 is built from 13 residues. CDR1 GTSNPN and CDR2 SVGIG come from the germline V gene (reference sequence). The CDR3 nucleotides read TGTGCGGGGGGACGTGGGTCCACAGATACGCAGTATTTT. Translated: CAGGRGSTDTQYF. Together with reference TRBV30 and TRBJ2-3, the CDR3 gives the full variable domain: SQTIHQWPATLVQPVGSPLSLECTVEGTSNPNLYWYRQAAGRGLQLLFYSVGIGQISSEVPQNLSASRPQDRQFILSSKKLLLSDSGFYLCAGGRGSTDTQYFGPGTRLTVL.

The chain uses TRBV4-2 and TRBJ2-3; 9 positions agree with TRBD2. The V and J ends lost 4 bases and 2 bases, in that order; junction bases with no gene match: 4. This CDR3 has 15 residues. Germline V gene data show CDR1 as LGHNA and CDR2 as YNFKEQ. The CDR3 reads CASSPGLAVTDTQYF. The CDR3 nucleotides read TGTGCCAGCAGCCCGGGACTAGCAGTCACAGATACGCAGTATTTT.

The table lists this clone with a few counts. In DNA, the CDR3 is TGTGCCAGCAGCAAAGATGGAGAAGGGGGCTCGCGCGAGCAGTACTTC. It translates to CASSKDGEGGSREQYF. This sequence joins TRBV21-1 and TRBJ2-7; the table's D call, TRBD1, was not checked against the DNA. TRBV21-1 is given as a pseudogene. CDR3 size: 16 residues.

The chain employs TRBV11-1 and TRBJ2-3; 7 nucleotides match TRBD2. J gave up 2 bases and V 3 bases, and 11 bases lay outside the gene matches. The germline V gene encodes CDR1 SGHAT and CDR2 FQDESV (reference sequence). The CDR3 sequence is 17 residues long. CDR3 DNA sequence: TGTGCCAGCAGCTTCCCGGGGGGTAGCGGATTCACAGATACGCAGTATTTT. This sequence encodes CASSFPGGSGFTDTQYF.

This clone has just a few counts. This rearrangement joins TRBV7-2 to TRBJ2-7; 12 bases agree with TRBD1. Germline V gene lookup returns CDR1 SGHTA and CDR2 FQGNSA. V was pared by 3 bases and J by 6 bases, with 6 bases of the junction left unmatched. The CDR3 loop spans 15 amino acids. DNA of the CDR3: TGTGCCAGCAGCTTTATGGGGACAGGGGGCTCCGAGCAGTACTTC. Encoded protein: CASSFMGTGGSEQYF.

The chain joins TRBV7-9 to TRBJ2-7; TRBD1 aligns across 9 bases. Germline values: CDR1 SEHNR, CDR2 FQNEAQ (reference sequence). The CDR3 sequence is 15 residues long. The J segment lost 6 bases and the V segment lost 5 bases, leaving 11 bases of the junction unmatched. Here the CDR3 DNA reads TGTGCCAGCAGCCCCATGGCGGGACAGGGTCCCGAGCAGTACTTC. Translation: CASSPMAGQGPEQYF.

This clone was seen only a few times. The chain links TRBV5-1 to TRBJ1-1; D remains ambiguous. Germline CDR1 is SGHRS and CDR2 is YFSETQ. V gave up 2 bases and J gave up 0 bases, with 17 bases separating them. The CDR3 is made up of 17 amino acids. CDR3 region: CASSFDLRAPLNTEAFF. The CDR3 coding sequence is TGCGCCAGCAGCTTCGATCTCCGGGCGCCGTTGAACACTGAAGCTTTCTTT.

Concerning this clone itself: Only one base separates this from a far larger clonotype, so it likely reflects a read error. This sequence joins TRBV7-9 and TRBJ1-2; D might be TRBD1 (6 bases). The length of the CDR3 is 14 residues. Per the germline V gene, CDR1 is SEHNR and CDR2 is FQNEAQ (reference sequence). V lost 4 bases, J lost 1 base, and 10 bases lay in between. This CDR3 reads CASSSSGVNYGYTF. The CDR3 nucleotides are TGTGCCAGCAGCTCTTCAGGGGTTAACTATGGCTACACCTTC.

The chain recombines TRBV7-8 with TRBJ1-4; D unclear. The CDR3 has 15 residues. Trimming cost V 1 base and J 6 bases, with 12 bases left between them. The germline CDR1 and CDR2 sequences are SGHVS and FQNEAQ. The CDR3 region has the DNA TGTGCCAGCAGCTTAGGGACCGGGTTCGATGAAAAACTGTTTTTT. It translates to CASSLGTGFDEKLFF.

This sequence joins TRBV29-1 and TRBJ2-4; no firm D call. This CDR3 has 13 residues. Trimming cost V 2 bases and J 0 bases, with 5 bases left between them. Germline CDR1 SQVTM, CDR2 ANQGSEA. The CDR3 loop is CSVESLAKNIQYF. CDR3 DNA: TGCAGCGTTGAATCCCTAGCCAAAAACATTCAGTACTTC.

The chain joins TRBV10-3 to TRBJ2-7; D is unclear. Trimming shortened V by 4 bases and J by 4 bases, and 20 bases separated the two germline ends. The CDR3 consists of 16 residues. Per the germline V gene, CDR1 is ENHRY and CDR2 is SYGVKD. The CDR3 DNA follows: TGTGCCATCAGTGGCACTACCCCGAAACACCTATACGAGCAGTACTTC. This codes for CAISGTTPKHLYEQYF.

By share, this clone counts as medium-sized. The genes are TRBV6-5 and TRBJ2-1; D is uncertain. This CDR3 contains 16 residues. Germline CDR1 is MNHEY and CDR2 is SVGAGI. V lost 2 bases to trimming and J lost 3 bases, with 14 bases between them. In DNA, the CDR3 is TGTGCCAGCAGTTACGATTTCTTGGCCGGCTACAATGAGCAGTTCTTC. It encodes CASSYDFLAGYNEQFF.